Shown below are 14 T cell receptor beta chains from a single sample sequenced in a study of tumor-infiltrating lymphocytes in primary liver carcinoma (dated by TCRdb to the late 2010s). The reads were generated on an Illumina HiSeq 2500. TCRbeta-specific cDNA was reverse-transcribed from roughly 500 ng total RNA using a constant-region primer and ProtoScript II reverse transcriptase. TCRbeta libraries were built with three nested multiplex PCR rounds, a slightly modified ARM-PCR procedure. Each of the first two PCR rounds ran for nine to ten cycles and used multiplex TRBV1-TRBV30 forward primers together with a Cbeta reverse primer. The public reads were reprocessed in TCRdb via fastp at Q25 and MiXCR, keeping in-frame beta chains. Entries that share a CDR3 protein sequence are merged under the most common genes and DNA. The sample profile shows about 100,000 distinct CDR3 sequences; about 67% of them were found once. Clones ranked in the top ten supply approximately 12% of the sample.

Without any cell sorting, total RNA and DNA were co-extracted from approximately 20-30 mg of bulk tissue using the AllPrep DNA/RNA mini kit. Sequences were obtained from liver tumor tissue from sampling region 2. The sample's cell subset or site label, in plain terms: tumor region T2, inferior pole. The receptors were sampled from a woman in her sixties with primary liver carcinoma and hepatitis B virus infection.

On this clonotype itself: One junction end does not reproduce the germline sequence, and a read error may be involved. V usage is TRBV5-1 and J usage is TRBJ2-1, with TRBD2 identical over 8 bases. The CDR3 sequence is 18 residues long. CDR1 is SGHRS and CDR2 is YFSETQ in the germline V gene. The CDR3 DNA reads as TGCGCCGGCAGCTGGAGCCTCGGGGCGGGGGGATCCTACAATGAGCAGTTCTTC. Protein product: CAGSWSLGAGGSYNEQFF. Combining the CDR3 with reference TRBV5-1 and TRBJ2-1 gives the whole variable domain KAGVTQTPRYLIKTRGQQVTLSCSPISGHRSVSWYQQTPGQGLQFLFEYFSETQRNKGNFPGRFSGRQFSNSRSEMNVSTLELGDSALYLCAGSWSLGAGGSYNEQFFGPGTRLTVL.

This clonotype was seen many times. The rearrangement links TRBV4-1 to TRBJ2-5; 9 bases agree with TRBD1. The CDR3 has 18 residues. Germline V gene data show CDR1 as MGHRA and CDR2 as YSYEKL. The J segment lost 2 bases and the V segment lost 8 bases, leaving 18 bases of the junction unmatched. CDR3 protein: CASAPAGRNRGPQETQYF. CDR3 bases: TGCGCCAGCGCTCCCGCGGGCCGTAACAGGGGGCCTCAAGAGACCCAGTACTTC.

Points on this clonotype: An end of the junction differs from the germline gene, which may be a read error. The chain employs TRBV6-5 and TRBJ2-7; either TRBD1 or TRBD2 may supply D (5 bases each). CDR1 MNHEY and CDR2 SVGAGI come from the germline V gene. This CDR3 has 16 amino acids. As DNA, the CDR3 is TGTGCCAACAGTTCCAATACCGGGGCACCAGCTATGGAGCAGTACTTC. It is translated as CANSSNTGAPAMEQYF.

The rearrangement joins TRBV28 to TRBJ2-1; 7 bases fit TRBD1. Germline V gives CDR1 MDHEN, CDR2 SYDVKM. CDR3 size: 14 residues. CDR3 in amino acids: CTISTPGTVNEQFF. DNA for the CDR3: TGTACCATCAGCACTCCCGGGACAGTTAATGAGCAGTTCTTC.

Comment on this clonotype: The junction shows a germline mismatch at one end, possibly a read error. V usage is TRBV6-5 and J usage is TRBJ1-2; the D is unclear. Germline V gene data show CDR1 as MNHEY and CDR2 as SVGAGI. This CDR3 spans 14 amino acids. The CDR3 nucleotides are TGTGCCAGCAGTTGCTCGGCCTTTAACTATGACTACACCTTC. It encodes CASSCSAFNYDYTF.

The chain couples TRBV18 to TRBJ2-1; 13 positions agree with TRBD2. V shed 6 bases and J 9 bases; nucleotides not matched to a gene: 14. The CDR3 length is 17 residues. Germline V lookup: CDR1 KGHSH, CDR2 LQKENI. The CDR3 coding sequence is TGTGCCAGCTCCCCAGTGGAGACTAGCGGGAGGATAGGTGAGCAGTTCTTC. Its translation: CASSPVETSGRIGEQFF.

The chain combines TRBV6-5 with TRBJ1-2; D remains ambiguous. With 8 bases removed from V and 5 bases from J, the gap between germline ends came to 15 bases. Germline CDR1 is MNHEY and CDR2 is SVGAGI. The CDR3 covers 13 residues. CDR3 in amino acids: CASCNLVGYGYTF. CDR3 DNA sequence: TGTGCCAGCTGCAACCTCGTGGGATATGGCTACACCTTC.

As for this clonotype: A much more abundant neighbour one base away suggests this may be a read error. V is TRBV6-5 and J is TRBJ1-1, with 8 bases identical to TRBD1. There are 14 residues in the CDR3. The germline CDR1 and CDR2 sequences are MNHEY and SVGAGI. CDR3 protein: CASKMTGANPEAFF. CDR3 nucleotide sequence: TGTGCCAGCAAGATGACAGGGGCGAACCCTGAAGCTTTCTTT.

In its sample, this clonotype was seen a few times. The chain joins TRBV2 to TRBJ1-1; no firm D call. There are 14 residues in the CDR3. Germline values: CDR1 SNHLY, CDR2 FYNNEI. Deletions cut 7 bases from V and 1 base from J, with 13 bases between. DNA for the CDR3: TGTGCCAGCACACCTTTGTGGGAGAACACTGAAGCTTTCTTT. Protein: CASTPLWENTEAFF.

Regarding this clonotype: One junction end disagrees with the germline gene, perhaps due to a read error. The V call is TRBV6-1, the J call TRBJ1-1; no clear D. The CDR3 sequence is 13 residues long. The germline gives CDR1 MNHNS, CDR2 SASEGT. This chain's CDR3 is CTSSAGENTEALF. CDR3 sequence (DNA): TGTACCAGCAGTGCCGGGGAGAACACTGAAGCTCTCTTT.

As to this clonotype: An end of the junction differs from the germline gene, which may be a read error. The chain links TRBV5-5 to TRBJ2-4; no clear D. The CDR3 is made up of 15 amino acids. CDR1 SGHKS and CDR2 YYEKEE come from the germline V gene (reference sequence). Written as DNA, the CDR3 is TGTGCCAACAGCTTTGGGAACTTAGCCAAAAACATTCAGTACTTC. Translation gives CANSFGNLAKNIQYF.

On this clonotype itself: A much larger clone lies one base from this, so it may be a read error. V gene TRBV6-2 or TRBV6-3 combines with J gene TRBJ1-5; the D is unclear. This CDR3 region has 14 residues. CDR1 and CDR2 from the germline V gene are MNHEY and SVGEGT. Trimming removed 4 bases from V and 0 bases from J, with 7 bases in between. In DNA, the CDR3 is TGTGCCAGCAGTTCCACAAATAGCAATCAGCCCCAGCATTTT. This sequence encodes CASSSTNSNQPQHF.

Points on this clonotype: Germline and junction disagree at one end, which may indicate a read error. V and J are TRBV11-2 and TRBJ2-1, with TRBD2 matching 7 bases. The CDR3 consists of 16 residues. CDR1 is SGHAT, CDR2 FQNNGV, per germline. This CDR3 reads CVSSWWGEGTYNEQFF. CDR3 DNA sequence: TGTGTCAGCAGCTGGTGGGGGGAGGGGACCTACAATGAGCAGTTCTTC.

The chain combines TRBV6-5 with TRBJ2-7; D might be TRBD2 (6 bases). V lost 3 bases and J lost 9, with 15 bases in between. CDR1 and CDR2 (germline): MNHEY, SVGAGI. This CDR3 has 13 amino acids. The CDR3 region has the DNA TGTGCCAGCAGTTATGGGCTAGCGCGCGGGCAGTACTTC. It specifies CASSYGLARGQYF.